Here is one T cell receptor (beta chain) with its context. The antigen is undetermined. In the same sample, other DNA sequences code for this CDR3. The sample is drawn from a study of cytomegalovirus exposure and HLA in healthy donors. Across the study: Within an early data release were roughly 83 million unique TCRs drawn from HLA-typed donors. Study-wide results and caveats: Altogether, 150 to 200 TCR beta chains were recorded as cytomegalovirus-associated. Among immune exposure information, only CMV serostatus was available.

A multiplex PCR was run with 60 Vbeta primers and 13 Jbeta primers. TCRdb's copy holds only in-frame clones and misses some; the assay was immunoSEQ multiplex PCR. The sample includes approximately 100,000 clones, around 80% seen only once; the top ten take less than 3.5%. Per the germline V gene, CDR1 is LNHNV and CDR2 is YYDKDF (reference sequence). Germline trimming cut 0 bases from V and 4 bases from J; bases unmatched to any gene: 1. The CDR3 is 14 amino acids. Sequencing was carried out using PBMCs. The origin of this receptor is a female donor in good health and CMV-seronegative. V gene TRBV15 combines with J gene TRBJ2-5, with TRBD2 matching 8 bases. The CDR3 sequence: CATSRDRGGETQYF. In DNA, the CDR3 is TGTGCCACCAGCAGAGATCGGGGGGGAGAGACCCAGTACTTC.